This TCR beta chain was recovered during a study of blood T cell repertoires in COVID-19. Assay used: immunoSEQ multiplex PCR; TCRdb lists only in-frame clones, some missing. In the table there are 200,000 to 300,000 clones, about nine tenths of which are singletons. The V end lost 5 bases, the J end lost 6 bases, and 17 bases lay between the germline ends. The germline V gene has CDR1 SEHNR and CDR2 FQNEAQ (reference sequence). The CDR3 extends over 15 amino acids. This TCR came from a man aged 30-40 years with COVID-19, enrolled during active disease. This chain joins TRBV7-9 and TRBJ2-1; D is perhaps TRBD2 (6 bases). Source material: peripheral blood. The CDR3 is CASSPSGGIGNEQFF. DNA of the CDR3: TGTGCCAGCAGCCCCTCCGGGGGTATCGGCAATGAGCAGTTCTTC.